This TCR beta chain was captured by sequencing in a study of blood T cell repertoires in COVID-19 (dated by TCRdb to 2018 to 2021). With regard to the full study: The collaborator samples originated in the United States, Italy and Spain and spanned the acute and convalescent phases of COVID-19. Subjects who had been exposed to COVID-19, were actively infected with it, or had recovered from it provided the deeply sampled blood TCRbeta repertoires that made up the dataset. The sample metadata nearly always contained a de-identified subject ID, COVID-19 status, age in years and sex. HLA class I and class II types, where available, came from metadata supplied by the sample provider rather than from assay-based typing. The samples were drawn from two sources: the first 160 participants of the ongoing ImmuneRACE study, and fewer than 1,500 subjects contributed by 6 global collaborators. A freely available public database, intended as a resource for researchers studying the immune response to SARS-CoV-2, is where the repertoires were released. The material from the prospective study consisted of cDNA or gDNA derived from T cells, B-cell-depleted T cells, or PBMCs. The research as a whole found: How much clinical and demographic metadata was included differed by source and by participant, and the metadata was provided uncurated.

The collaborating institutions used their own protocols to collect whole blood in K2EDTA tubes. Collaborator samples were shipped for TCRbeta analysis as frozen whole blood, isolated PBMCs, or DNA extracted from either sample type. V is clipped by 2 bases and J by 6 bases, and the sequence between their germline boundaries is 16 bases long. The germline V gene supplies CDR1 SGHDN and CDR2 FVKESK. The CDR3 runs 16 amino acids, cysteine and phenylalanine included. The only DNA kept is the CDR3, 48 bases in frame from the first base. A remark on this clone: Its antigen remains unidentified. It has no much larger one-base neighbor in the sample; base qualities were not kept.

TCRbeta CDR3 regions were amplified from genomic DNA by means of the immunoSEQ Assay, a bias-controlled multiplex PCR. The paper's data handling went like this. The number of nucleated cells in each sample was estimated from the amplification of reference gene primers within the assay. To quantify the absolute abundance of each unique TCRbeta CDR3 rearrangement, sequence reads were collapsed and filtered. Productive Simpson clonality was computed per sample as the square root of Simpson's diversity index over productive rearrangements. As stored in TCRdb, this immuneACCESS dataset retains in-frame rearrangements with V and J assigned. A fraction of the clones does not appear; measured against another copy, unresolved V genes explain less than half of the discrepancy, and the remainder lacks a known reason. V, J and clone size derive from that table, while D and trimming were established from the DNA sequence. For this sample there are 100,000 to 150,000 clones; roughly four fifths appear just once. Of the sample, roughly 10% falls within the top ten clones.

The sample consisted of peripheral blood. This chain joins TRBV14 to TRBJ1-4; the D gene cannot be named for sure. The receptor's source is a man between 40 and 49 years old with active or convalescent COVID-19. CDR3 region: CASSQRTRGNHEKLFF. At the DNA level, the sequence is TGTGCCAGCAGCCAAAGGACCCGGGGAAATCATGAAAAACTGTTTTTT.